This T cell receptor (beta chain) is from a study of T cell repertoires in cytomegalovirus infection. Overall study findings and caveats: There were HLA-C-restricted CMV-specific TCR beta clonotypes dominating the ex vivo response.

This CDR3 comprises 17 residues. The junction had 10 bases not matched to a gene; V was cut back by 3 bases and J by 1 base. Germline CDR1 is LGHNA and CDR2 is YNFKEQ. Each CDR3 protein is one row after TCRdb ran MiXCR on the reads. This table has a few hundred thousand distinct CDR3 sequences, 17% appearing once. Regarding this clonotype: Its antigen is unknown.

The V and J genes are TRBV4-2 and TRBJ1-2; 8 positions match TRBD1. The sequenced sample was CD8+ T cells from PBMCs. This TCR was recovered from a human donor in good health (CMV status not recorded). Some clones in this sample may be carry-over from other donors' samples. The CDR3 loop reads CASSQGIGTGINYGYTF. The CDR3 DNA follows: TGTGCCAGCAGCCAGGGGATCGGGACAGGAATTAACTATGGCTACACCTTC.